This T cell receptor beta chain is from a study of human T cells and chemical hapten exposure (dated by TCRdb to about 2021). Looking at the study overall: For sensitization, 2% DPC in acetone was applied to an approximately 2 cm by approximately 2 cm area of upper inner arm skin. Throughout the study period of about 22 weeks, patients also received therapeutic DPC doses to the scalp every week. Patch testing on the upper back used Finn chambers containing 0.01% DPC, with scoring done after 6 days according to International Contact Dermatitis Research Group standards. Alopecia areata with under or over 50% scalp involvement, alopecia totalis and alopecia universalis were represented in the patient cohort, which was mostly female. The libraries were sequenced as a pool, and the TCR yield per sample differed mostly because of small variations in library volumes within the pool. Peripheral blood TCR repertoire changes were tracked in vivo in alopecia patients during primary and secondary sensitization to the hapten diphenylcyclopropenone (DPC). Blood was sampled from patients pre-sensitization (week 0) and at 2, 6 and about 24 weeks after DPC sensitization. For TCR sequencing, blood came from twenty-nine alopecia patients at anywhere from one to four time points (pre-sensitization, 2, 6 and 24 weeks). Findings and caveats that apply to the study as a whole: After repeated subsampling, the strength of the expansion versus patch-test correlation and the threshold at which it became significant changed. Compared with pre-sensitization or healthy control sets, expanded TCRs formed significantly more large CDR3 similarity clusters, which is consistent with antigen-driven responses. Because every patient had alopecia, a presumed autoimmune disease, the patients' immune response might differ from that of healthy individuals. DPC sensitization did not change how many TCRs were above 1 in 1000 frequency, and no evidence was found of alterations in global repertoire structure. Patch test score was positively correlated with the number of PT1 expanded TCRs, with significance at thresholds 8, 16 and 32 but not at 4.

The sample's time point label, in plain terms: pre-sensitization, week 0. Interpreted using the paper, the treatment or condition label stands for: therapeutic diphenylcyclopropenone sensitization with weekly scalp DPC. At each patch-test visit, blood was drawn before the patch test was applied. Eligible patients were aged 18 to 70, diagnosed with alopecia, deemed suitable for DPC therapy, and excluded if pregnant. Total RNA was isolated from unfractionated whole blood collected in Tempus Blood RNA tubes. There are a few counts of this clonotype. The antigen it binds to is not known. No much larger clonotype is one base removed from it; base qualities were not supplied. The CDR3 holds 17 amino acids from the cysteine to the phenylalanine. Only CDR3 DNA is held: 51 bases, read in frame from base 1. Taken from the germline V gene, the CDR1 and CDR2 loops are SGHTA and FQGNSA. V has 3 bases trimmed and J has 9 bases trimmed; junction bases matching no gene number 14.

Library preparation was by RACE. The data were produced on a NextSeq 500. During library preparation, unique molecular identifiers were attached to individual cDNA molecules so that TCRs could be counted quantitatively and reproducibly. Both TCR alpha and TCR beta chains were sequenced from each blood RNA sample. As for the original processing: The median number of TCRs per sample was approximately 93,000, ranging from roughly 20,000 to 700,000. V, J and CDR3 annotation of the TCR reads was performed with the Decombinator software suite. For the PS versus PT1 abundance plots, all samples were subsampled to the same number of TCRs (28,000). TCRs were defined as expanded if absent before sensitization and observed at least eight times at the 2-week time point. TCRdb trimmed public reads at Q25 via fastp, called clones via MiXCR and kept in-frame beta chains. Entries that share a CDR3 protein sequence are merged under the most common genes and DNA. TCRdb assigned the V and J calls; the authors' analysis was not used. The sample table shows about 250,000 distinct CDR3 sequences, and about 7.7% are seen once. The ten largest make up 1.2% of the sample.

The sequence is built from TRBV7-2 and TRBJ1-6, and 7 bases in between align with TRBD1. Sequenced material: whole blood, taken in connection with sensitization to the hapten diphenylcyclopropenone (DPC). The TCR originated in a man younger than 35 with alopecia areata. Some clones in this sample may be carry-over from other donors' samples. The nucleotide sequence is given as TGTGCCAGCAGCTTGTATCTCGTACAGGGGCTGCTTTCACCCCTCCACTTT. Translated, it reads CASSLYLVQGLLSPLHF.